This TCR beta chain was recorded in a study of type 1 regulatory T cells. As for the study in general: T-allo10 is an in vitro-generated, Tr1-enriched CD4 T cell product specific for alloantigen.

TCRdb processed the reads anew with MiXCR; each CDR3 protein has one entry. Of 20,000 to 25,000 distinct CDR3 sequences detected, around 77% appear once; the ten largest clones hold roughly 14%. V gave up 4 bases and J gave up 5 bases; unmatched junction bases: 8. The germline V gene encodes CDR1 SGHVS and CDR2 FQNEAQ. This CDR3 is 15 amino acids long. Note on this clonotype: Its matching antigen is unknown.

This TCR was sampled from a human donor in good health. The sample was cultured T cells, either the whole culture or a sorted T cell fraction (not recorded which). Subset denoted: Tr1-enriched cell product generated in vitro against host alloantigens. The rearrangement uses TRBV7-8 and TRBJ1-2; TRBD1 matches 9 bases. This CDR3 is CASSYSGTGFYGYTF. CDR3 nucleotides: TGTGCCAGCAGCTATTCCGGGACAGGGTTTTATGGCTACACCTTC.